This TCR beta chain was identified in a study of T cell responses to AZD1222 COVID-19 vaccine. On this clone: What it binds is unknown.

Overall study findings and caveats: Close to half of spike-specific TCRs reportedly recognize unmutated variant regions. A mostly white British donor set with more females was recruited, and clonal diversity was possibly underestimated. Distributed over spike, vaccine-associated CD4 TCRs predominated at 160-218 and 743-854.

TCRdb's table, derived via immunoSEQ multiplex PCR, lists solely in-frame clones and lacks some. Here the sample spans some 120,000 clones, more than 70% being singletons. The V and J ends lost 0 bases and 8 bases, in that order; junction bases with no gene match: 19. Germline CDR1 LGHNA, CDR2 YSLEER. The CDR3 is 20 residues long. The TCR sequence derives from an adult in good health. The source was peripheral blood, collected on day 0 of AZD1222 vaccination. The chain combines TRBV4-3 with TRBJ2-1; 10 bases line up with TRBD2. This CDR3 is CASSQDRTSGKYSRFDEQFF. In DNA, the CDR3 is TGCGCCAGCAGCCAAGATCGGACTAGCGGAAAGTATAGCCGCTTTGATGAGCAGTTCTTC.